Following are 5 T cell receptor beta chains from one sample sequenced in a study of blood T cell repertoires in COVID-19. TCRdb keeps only in-frame clones here, not all; method: immunoSEQ multiplex PCR. Of about 100,000 clones listed, 85% are singletons. The sequenced sample was peripheral blood. The receptors were sampled from a woman between 70 and 85 years old with active or convalescent COVID-19.

The CDR3 here is CASSVDLEGQGTEAFF. CDR3 in DNA: TGTGCCAGCAGCGTAGATCTGGAAGGGCAGGGGACTGAAGCTTTCTTT. This rearrangement joins TRBV9 to TRBJ1-1, with a weak D call TRBD1 (6 bases). Trimming took off 0 bases at V and 5 bases at J, with 17 bases between the two ends. The germline V gene has CDR1 SGDLS and CDR2 YYNGEE. The CDR3 has 16 residues.

V is TRBV19 and J is TRBJ1-6; the D gene is possibly TRBD1 (5 bases). The CDR3 has 16 residues. Trimming left V 0 bases short and J 7 bases short, with 13 bases between. Germline CDR1 is LNHDA and CDR2 is SQIVND (reference sequence). This CDR3 is CASSIDGAKPNSPLHF. In DNA, the CDR3 is TGTGCCAGTAGTATAGATGGGGCTAAGCCGAATTCACCCCTCCACTTT.

This clone was recorded only once. The V call is TRBV6-2 or TRBV6-3, the J call TRBJ1-2; D call uncertain. V lost 2 bases and J lost 6, with 10 bases in between. CDR3 length equals 13 residues. Per germline, CDR1 MNHEY and CDR2 SVGEGT. The CDR3 coding sequence is TGTGCCAGCAGTTACGATCCCCAGAATGGCTACACCTTC. Protein sequence: CASSYDPQNGYTF.

Written as DNA, the CDR3 is TGTGCCAGTAGTCAGGACAGGGCGATCACTGAAGCTTTCTTT. It codes for CASSQDRAITEAFF. V is TRBV19 and J is TRBJ1-1, with 8 bases matching TRBD1. Germline assignment: CDR1 LNHDA and CDR2 SQIVND (reference sequence). The CDR3 spans 14 residues. After removal of 5 bases from V and 4 bases from J, the junction contained 6 bases not matched to a gene.

The chain links TRBV7-2 to TRBJ2-1; D gene unclear. The V and J ends lost 1 base and 4 bases respectively, with 8 bases between them. CDR1 and CDR2 (germline): SGHTA, FQGNSA. The CDR3 sequence is 14 residues long. CDR3 residues: CASSLGLGYNEQFF. The CDR3 DNA follows: TGTGCCAGCAGCTTAGGGCTAGGTTACAATGAGCAGTTCTTC.